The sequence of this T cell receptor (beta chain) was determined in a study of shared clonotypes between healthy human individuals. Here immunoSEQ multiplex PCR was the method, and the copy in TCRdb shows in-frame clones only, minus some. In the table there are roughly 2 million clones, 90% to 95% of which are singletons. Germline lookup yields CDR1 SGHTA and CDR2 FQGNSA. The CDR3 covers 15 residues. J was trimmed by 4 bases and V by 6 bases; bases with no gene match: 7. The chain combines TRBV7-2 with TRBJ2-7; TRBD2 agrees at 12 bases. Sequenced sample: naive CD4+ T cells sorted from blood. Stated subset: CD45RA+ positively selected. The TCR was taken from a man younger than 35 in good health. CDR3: CASSLLGLAGYEQYF. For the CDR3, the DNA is TGTGCCAGCAGTCTTCTTGGACTAGCGGGATACGAGCAGTACTTC.